These T cell receptor beta chains were read from a single sample in a study of metastatic and nonmetastatic thyroid tumors. TCRdb re-called the PCR reads via MiXCR. The repertoire holds 30,000 to 35,000 clones, 15% seen once, with under 20% in the top ten. The sample comprised blood. All receptors derive from a male donor with papillary thyroid cancer or a benign thyroid nodule (not recorded which). Some clones in this sample may be carry-over from other donors' samples. Each CDR3 is given with its conserved first and last residue. D genes are given only for firm matches. Size values are once, few and many counts, or a class for expanded clones, and some rows have none.

v_call	d_call	clone_size	j_call	cdr3_nt	cdr3_aa
TRBV3-1	TRBD1	many	TRBJ2-2	TGTGCCAGCCGACCCGCGGGACAGGGTTCCGGGGAGCTGTTTTTT	CASRPAGQGSGELFF
TRBV5-1	.	many	TRBJ2-6	TGCGCCAGCAGCTTGGCCGGGGGTGCTGGGGCCAACGTCCTGACTTTC	CASSLAGGAGANVLTF
TRBV19	TRBD1	many	TRBJ2-1	TGTGCCAGTAGTCCCGCCCAACAGGGGACCAATGAGCAGTTCTTC	CASSPAQQGTNEQFF
TRBV19	TRBD1	many	TRBJ1-6	TGTGCCAGTAGTCGACAGGGAGGTAATTCACCCCTCCACTTT	CASSRQGGNSPLHF
TRBV7-4	.	.	TRBJ2-3	TGTGCCAGCAGCTTAGCTAGTTTTCTGCCAGATACGCAGTATTTT	CASSLASFLPDTQYF
TRBV6-1	TRBD1	.	TRBJ1-5	TGTGCCAGCAGTGATATAGTGACAGGGGGAGGCCAGCCCCAGCATTTT	CASSDIVTGGGQPQHF
TRBV27	.	few	TRBJ2-3	TGTGCCGAGATAGCGGTCCCTGTCACAGATACGCAGTATTTT	CAEIAVPVTDTQYF
TRBV7-2	TRBD2	many	TRBJ2-5	TGTGCCAGCAGCTTGGGACTAGCGGGAGTCCAAGAGACCCAGTACTTC	CASSLGLAGVQETQYF
TRBV7-2	.	many	TRBJ2-3	TGTGCCAGCAGCTTCCTTCGCGGCTCCACAGATACGCAGTATTTT	CASSFLRGSTDTQYF
TRBV12-3/TRBV12-4	.	many	TRBJ1-1	TGTGCCAGCAGCATTGTCCCCGGGGGCGTTAAGTTAGAAGCTTTCTTT	CASSIVPGGVKLEAFF
TRBV5-1	.	many	TRBJ2-7	TGCGCCAGCAGCTTGGGGGTCGCCGAGCAGTACTTC	CASSLGVAEQYF
TRBV28	.	many	TRBJ1-5	TGTGCCAGCAGTTCGTCTGGGGCCGGGTGGGATCAGCCCCAGCATTTT	CASSSSGAGWDQPQHF
TRBV28	.	.	TRBJ1-1	TGTGCCAGCGGCCGCCAGGCAGGGAACACTGAAGCTTTCTTT	CASGRQAGNTEAFF
TRBV6-5	.	many	TRBJ2-1	TGTGCCAGCAGTTACTCGAATTCTTTTGAGCAGTTCTTC	CASSYSNSFEQFF
TRBV12-3/TRBV12-4	.	.	TRBJ2-2	TGTGCAAGCAGCCCTCAGGGGTGGGCCGGGCAGCTGTTTTTT	CASSPQGWAGQLFF
TRBV29-1	.	many	TRBJ2-1	TGCAGCGTTACCGACAATGAGCAGTTCTTC	CSVTDNEQFF
TRBV2	.	many	TRBJ1-6	TGTGCCAGCAGTGAAGGGGTGGGTGGAGGGACGAGGCGTTCACCCCTCCACTTT	CASSEGVGGGTRRSPLHF
TRBV6-1	.	many	TRBJ1-1	TGTGCCAGCAGCAATCCTGGCAGGGGTACAACCACTGAAGCTTTCTTT	CASSNPGRGTTTEAFF
TRBV9	.	many	TRBJ1-2	TGTGCCAGCAGCGTAGATGGGCTGCGGGGCTACACCTTC	CASSVDGLRGYTF
TRBV5-6	.	many	TRBJ1-2	TGTGCCAGCAGCTTGACAGGGTACGATGGCTACACCTTC	CASSLTGYDGYTF
TRBV5-1	.	few	TRBJ1-1	TGCGCCAGCAGCCCAGAGGAGGGCACTGAAGCTTTCTTT	CASSPEEGTEAFF
TRBV3-1	.	many	TRBJ2-6	TGTGCCAGCAGCGCCCGCCGCCCCCAGGGGTCTGGGGCCAACGTCCTGACTTTC	CASSARRPQGSGANVLTF
TRBV19	.	many	TRBJ2-5	TGTGCCAGTAGTATGACAGCTGGAGAGACCCAGTACTTC	CASSMTAGETQYF
TRBV7-9	.	.	TRBJ1-2	TGTGCCAGCAGCTTAACCGTCGCCGAGGATGGCTACACCTTC	CASSLTVAEDGYTF
TRBV6-1	.	many	TRBJ1-1	TGTGCCAGCAGTCAGGAAGAGGGGGGCACTGAAGCTTTCTTT	CASSQEEGGTEAFF
TRBV19	TRBD2	many	TRBJ2-1	TGTGCCAGCGCGGTTAAGCGGGAGGTTAACAATGAGCAGTTCTTC	CASAVKREVNNEQFF
TRBV5-6	TRBD2	many	TRBJ2-1	TGTGCCAGCAGCCCGGGACTAGCGGGATTCAATGAGCAGTTCTTC	CASSPGLAGFNEQFF
TRBV14	TRBD2	many	TRBJ2-1	TGTGCCAGCAGCCAAGTCCTAGCGGGAGGTCGTGAGCAGTTCTTC	CASSQVLAGGREQFF
TRBV20-1	TRBD2	many	TRBJ2-3	TGCAGTGCTGGTTCCCGGCGGGGGGCAGATACGCAGTATTTT	CSAGSRRGADTQYF
TRBV6-2/TRBV6-3	TRBD2	few	TRBJ2-7	TGTGCCAGCAGCTACAGGACTAGCGGCTACGAGCAGTACTTC	CASSYRTSGYEQYF
TRBV5-1	.	many	TRBJ2-7	TGCGCCAGCAGCTTGGAGTTGGCCTACGAGCAGTACTTC	CASSLELAYEQYF
TRBV30	.	many	TRBJ2-7	TGTGCCTGGAGTGTCAGCGACTCGAGCTCCTACGAGCAGTACTTC	CAWSVSDSSSYEQYF
TRBV2	.	many	TRBJ2-1	TGTGCCAGCAGCCCAACCCGACGCTCCTACAATGAGCAGTTCTTC	CASSPTRRSYNEQFF
TRBV12-3/TRBV12-4	.	.	TRBJ1-1	TGTGCCAGCAGGGCGCGACAGGACACGGGAACTGAAGCTTTCTTT	CASRARQDTGTEAFF
TRBV12-3/TRBV12-4	.	medium-sized	TRBJ2-6	TGTGCCAGCAGTTTTATTTTCGGGTCTGGGGCCAACGTCCTGACTTTC	CASSFIFGSGANVLTF
TRBV20-1	TRBD1	many	TRBJ1-1	TGCAGTGCTAGAGATCGCACCCGGGACAGGGTTACTGAAGCTTTCTTT	CSARDRTRDRVTEAFF